This entry describes one T cell receptor beta chain. Its matching antigen is unknown. Unique molecular identifiers were incorporated when the TCRbeta library was constructed. TCRdb reanalysed the PCR reads using MiXCR and keeps one entry per CDR3 protein. The sample has approximately 220,000 distinct CDR3 sequences, roughly 15% seen once; the top ten hold 35% to 50%. These data belong to a study of T-cell reconstitution after alpha-beta-depleted transplantation in children. Study observations and caveats: Alpha-beta T cells present about two months after transplant were reported to originate from several hundred expanded graft clones. After transplant, high TCRbeta diversity at day 60 in some patients arose from surviving recipient T cells and thymic progenitors. At one year after transplant, newly produced T cells mostly accounted for T-cell counts and diversity.

V trimming: 3 bases; J trimming: 1 base; junction bases outside the gene matches: 6. This CDR3 is 17 amino acids long. Specimen: PBMCs, mostly from graft donor cells, collected 360 days after TCRalphabeta/CD19-depleted stem cell transplant. V usage is TRBV12-3 or TRBV12-4 and J usage is TRBJ2-2, with 9 positions matching TRBD2. This clonotype was obtained from a male patient aged 2-15 years who had a stem cell transplant for acute lymphoblastic leukemia, so the T cells may come from the graft donor. The CDR3 spells CASSLIAGAMNTGELFF. The DNA for the CDR3 is TGTGCCAGCAGTTTGATAGCGGGGGCTATGAACACCGGGGAGCTGTTTTTT.